Each of the 5 T cell receptor beta chains below was sequenced from the same sample in a study of blood T cell repertoires in COVID-19. Measured with immunoSEQ multiplex PCR; TCRdb has only the in-frame clones, and not every one. Here the sample spans about 320,000 clones, around 90% being singletons. Sequenced: PBMCs or T cells enriched from blood (not recorded which). The receptor set was obtained from a man between 25 and 39 years old who had recovered from COVID-19.

This clone was found once. The DNA of the CDR3 is TGCGCCAGCAGCTTCTCTGACAGGTTCTATGGCTACACCTTC. As protein: CASSFSDRFYGYTF. The chain combines TRBV5-1 with TRBJ1-2; possible D gene TRBD1, 6 bases. V was cut by 2 bases and J by 4 bases, with 12 bases left in between. This CDR3 has 14 amino acids. The germline gives CDR1 SGHRS, CDR2 YFSETQ.

This chain connects TRBV6-2 or TRBV6-3 to TRBJ2-7; 8 bases map to TRBD2. CDR1 MNHEY and CDR2 SVGEGT come from the germline V gene. The V gene end was trimmed by 2 bases and the J gene end by 4 bases; junction bases not matched to a gene: 4. The CDR3 runs 14 residues. The CDR3 protein is CASSYPASGYEQYF. Here the CDR3 DNA reads TGTGCCAGCAGTTACCCGGCTAGCGGGTACGAGCAGTACTTC.

The count of this clone is one. This chain uses TRBV5-6 with TRBJ1-2; 7 bases fit TRBD1. The germline gives CDR1 SGHDT, CDR2 YYEEEE. V trimming: 0 bases; J trimming: 6 bases; junction bases outside the gene matches: 5. The CDR3 extends over 14 amino acids. The DNA of the CDR3 is TGTGCCAGCAGCTTGGGTACAGGGGAGAATGGCTACACCTTC. Protein sequence: CASSLGTGENGYTF.

The V gene is TRBV5-1, the J gene TRBJ1-2; 8 bases are shared with TRBD1. The germline CDR1 and CDR2 sequences are SGHRS and YFSETQ. J gave up 2 bases and V 2 bases, and 8 bases lay outside the gene matches. This CDR3 is 16 amino acids long. The CDR3 is CASSFDPGGMNYGYTF. CDR3 bases: TGCGCCAGCAGCTTCGACCCAGGGGGCATGAACTATGGCTACACCTTC. Supplemented by reference TRBV5-1 and TRBJ1-2, the full variable domain reads KAGVTQTPRYLIKTRGQQVTLSCSPISGHRSVSWYQQTPGQGLQFLFEYFSETQRNKGNFPGRFSGRQFSNSRSEMNVSTLELGDSALYLCASSFDPGGMNYGYTFGSGTRLTVV.

DNA for the CDR3: TGTGCCAGCAGGCAAAGACTAGCGGGGATGAACACAGATACGCAGTATTTT. It specifies CASRQRLAGMNTDTQYF. The chain carries TRBV28 and TRBJ2-3; 11 nucleotides line up with TRBD2. Trimming removed 6 bases from V and 2 bases from J; junction bases left unmatched: 10. The germline CDR1 and CDR2 sequences are MDHEN and SYDVKM. The length of the CDR3 is 17 residues.